These 16 T cell receptor beta chains came from one sample sequenced in a study of post-analysis software for immune sequencing data. Unique molecular identifiers had been added to the TCR beta cDNA libraries. TCRdb analysed the PCR reads with MiXCR anew, one entry per CDR3 protein. The sample has about 540,000 distinct CDR3 sequences, under 40% seen once. These receptors' antigens are unknown. Points from the study as a whole: Compared with controls, patients had more of 4 to 6 TRBV segments, including TRBV5-6, TRBV5-1 and TRBV20-1.

Sequences were obtained from blood. These receptors were collected from a girl aged 2-17 years with multiple sclerosis.

The chain joins TRBV6-1 to TRBJ2-7; a weak D match, TRBD1 (5 bases). Trimming took off 6 bases at V and 4 bases at J, with 13 bases between the two ends. The length of the CDR3 is 13 residues. Germline CDR1 MNHNS, CDR2 SASEGT. CDR3 DNA: TGTGCCAGCAGGGAGACAGCGTTTTACGAGCAGTACTTC. Protein sequence: CASRETAFYEQYF.

The rearrangement joins TRBV11-2 to TRBJ2-7, with D maybe TRBD2 (7 bases). The CDR3 covers 15 residues. Germline CDR1 and CDR2: SGHAT and FQNNGV. Between the trimmed V and J ends, which lost 5 bases and 4 bases, there was a span of 18 bases. CDR3 protein: CASSPEGGAPYEQYF. The CDR3 DNA sequence: TGTGCCAGCAGCCCCGAGGGGGGGGCCCCTTACGAGCAGTACTTC.

This clonotype was detected only a few times. The V and J genes are TRBV6-6 and TRBJ2-1; 12 bases align to TRBD2. CDR3 length: 16 amino acids. V dropped 2 bases and J dropped 7; count of bases not matched to a gene: 6. Germline CDR1 reads MNHNY; CDR2 reads SVGAGI (reference sequence). In nucleotides, the CDR3 is TGTGCCAGCAGTTACCCTAGCGGGGGGGCGGAGAATGAGCAGTTCTTC. Its protein is CASSYPSGGAENEQFF.

This sequence joins TRBV20-1 and TRBJ2-1; 12 bases match TRBD2. CDR3 length: 15 residues. Germline assignment: CDR1 DFQATT and CDR2 SNEGSKA (reference sequence). J gave up 10 bases and V 3 bases, and 10 bases lay outside the gene matches. The DNA for the CDR3 is TGCAGTGCTAGCCCCGGGACTAGCGGGCCCAGGGAGCAGTTCTTC. It codes for CSASPGTSGPREQFF.

V gene TRBV6-6 combines with J gene TRBJ1-2; 7 nucleotides line up with TRBD1. CDR1 is MNHNY and CDR2 is SVGAGI in the germline V gene (reference sequence). The CDR3 is made up of 12 amino acids. The V segment lost 6 bases and the J segment 6 bases; nucleotides outside the gene matches: 4. The CDR3 region is CASRQGTDGYTF. CDR3 DNA: TGTGCCAGCAGACAAGGGACAGATGGCTACACCTTC.

The chain recombines TRBV2 with TRBJ2-1; TRBD1 matches at 10 bases. The ends lost 7 bases at V and 4 bases at J; junction bases unmatched: 4. Germline CDR1 reads SNHLY; CDR2 reads FYNNEI. The CDR3 length is 14 residues. The CDR3 sequence: CASTRGQGYNEQFF. The CDR3 region has the DNA TGTGCCAGCACTAGGGGACAGGGGTACAATGAGCAGTTCTTC.

The CDR3 is CSASTGNYGYTF. The CDR3 DNA follows: TGCAGTGCTAGCACAGGAAACTATGGCTACACCTTC. V usage is TRBV20-1 and J usage is TRBJ1-2; the D gene is possibly TRBD1 (5 bases). The CDR3 totals 12 residues. CDR1 is DFQATT and CDR2 is SNEGSKA in the germline V gene (reference sequence). With 3 bases removed from V and 2 bases from J, the gap between germline ends came to 7 bases.

In its sample, this clonotype was seen a few times. The chain links TRBV10-3 to TRBJ2-1, with TRBD1 matching over 8 bases. V lost 3 bases and J lost 6; bases outside the gene matches: 10. Germline CDR1 and CDR2: ENHRY and SYGVKD. The CDR3 extends over 16 amino acids. CDR3 sequence (DNA): TGTGCCATCAGTGAATTGGAACAGGGGGGTGTCAATGAGCAGTTCTTC. Amino acid sequence: CAISELEQGGVNEQFF.

In its sample, this clonotype was seen a few times. V is TRBV7-3 and J is TRBJ2-5; D might be TRBD2 (5 bases). V dropped 10 bases and J dropped 5 bases, with 23 bases sitting between them. CDR3 length: 15 amino acids. CDR1 and CDR2 (germline): SGHTA, FQGTGA. This CDR3 is CATRVKAEIHETQYF. CDR3 bases: TGTGCCACCCGAGTCAAAGCGGAGATCCACGAGACCCAGTACTTC.

The V call is TRBV12-3 or TRBV12-4, the J call TRBJ1-4, with 9 bases identical to TRBD1. The CDR3 loop spans 17 amino acids. Trimming removed 2 bases from V and 7 bases from J; junction bases left unmatched: 11. The CDR3 reads CASSLLPTGGEGEKLFF. The CDR3 nucleotides are TGTGCCAGCAGTTTACTTCCGACAGGGGGGGAAGGTGAAAAACTGTTTTTT.

This clonotype was found a few times. V gene TRBV5-6 combines with J gene TRBJ2-7, with D uncertain. Trimming removed 2 bases at V and 2 bases at J, with 5 bases between. The germline V gene encodes CDR1 SGHDT and CDR2 YYEEEE. The CDR3 runs 12 residues. CDR3 in amino acids: CASSFQTYEQYF. The CDR3 coding sequence is TGTGCCAGCAGCTTCCAGACCTACGAGCAGTACTTC.

This clonotype was counted between two and nine times. The CDR3 loop reads CASRGGARRAGELFF. The CDR3 DNA is TGTGCCAGTAGAGGGGGTGCTAGGCGCGCCGGGGAGCTGTTTTTT. The chain has TRBV19 and TRBJ2-2; TRBD1 might be the D (6 bases). This CDR3 is built from 15 residues. Germline V gives CDR1 LNHDA, CDR2 SQIVND (reference sequence). Trimming took 6 bases from V and 6 from J, leaving 17 bases between them.

This clonotype was recorded at least ten times. The J gene is TRBJ2-7, the V gene TRBV5-1; D not resolved. Germline CDR1 and CDR2: SGHRS and YFSETQ. V lost 4 bases to trimming and J lost 0 bases, with 5 bases between them. The CDR3 loop spans 12 amino acids. CDR3 DNA sequence: TGCGCCAGCAGCATAGACTCCTACGAGCAGTACTTC. This encodes CASSIDSYEQYF.

This clonotype has a count of ten or more. This sequence joins TRBV7-2 and TRBJ2-2; D assignment may be TRBD1 or TRBD2 (6 bases each). CDR1 is SGHTA, CDR2 FQGNSA, per germline. This CDR3 has 14 amino acids. Trimming removed 3 bases at V and 2 bases at J, with 7 bases between. In DNA, the CDR3 is TGTGCCAGCAGCTTGGGGGGCAACACCGGGGAGCTGTTTTTT. It encodes CASSLGGNTGELFF.

This clonotype was observed many times. V and J are TRBV10-1 and TRBJ2-7; TRBD2 agrees at 7 bases. CDR1 is WNHNN, CDR2 SYGVQD, per germline (reference sequence). This CDR3 region has 15 residues. V lost 6 bases, J lost 2 bases, and 10 bases stayed unmatched. The CDR3 DNA reads TGCGCCAGCAGCCACGGCAGCGGGGTAACCTACGAGCAGTACTTC. This sequence encodes CASSHGSGVTYEQYF.

This chain joins TRBV19 and TRBJ2-1; D is ambiguous. V was cut by 1 base and J by 8 bases, with 9 bases left in between. This CDR3 is built from 13 residues. From germline, CDR1 is LNHDA and CDR2 SQIVND (reference sequence). This CDR3 is CASSIVGVDEQFF. CDR3 DNA: TGTGCCAGTAGTATAGTTGGGGTGGATGAGCAGTTCTTC.